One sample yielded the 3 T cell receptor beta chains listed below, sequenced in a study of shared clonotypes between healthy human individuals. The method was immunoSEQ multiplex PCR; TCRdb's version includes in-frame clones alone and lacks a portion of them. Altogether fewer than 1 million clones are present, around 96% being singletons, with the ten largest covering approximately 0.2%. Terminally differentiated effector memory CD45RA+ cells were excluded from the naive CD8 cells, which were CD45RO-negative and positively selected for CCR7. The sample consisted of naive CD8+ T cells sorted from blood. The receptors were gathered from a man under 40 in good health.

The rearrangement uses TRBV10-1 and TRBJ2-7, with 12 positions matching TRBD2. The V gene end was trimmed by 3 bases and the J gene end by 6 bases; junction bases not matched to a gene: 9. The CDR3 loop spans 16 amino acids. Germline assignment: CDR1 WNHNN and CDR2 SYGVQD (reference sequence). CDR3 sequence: CASSDLATSGSREQYF. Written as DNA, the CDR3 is TGCGCCAGCAGTGATTTGGCGACTAGCGGGAGTCGCGAGCAGTACTTC.

CDR3 nucleotide sequence: TGCAGCGTCGTTACCGGGACAGCCTACGAGCAGTACTTC. This codes for CSVVTGTAYEQYF. This chain links TRBV29-1 with TRBJ2-7, with 7 nucleotides matching TRBD1. V was clipped by 6 bases and J by 2 bases; unmatched bases: 7. From germline, CDR1 is SQVTM and CDR2 ANQGSEA. This CDR3 is 13 amino acids long.

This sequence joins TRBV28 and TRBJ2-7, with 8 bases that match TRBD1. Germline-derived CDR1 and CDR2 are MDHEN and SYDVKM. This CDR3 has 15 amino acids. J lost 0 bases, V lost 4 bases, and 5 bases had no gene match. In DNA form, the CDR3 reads TGTGCCAGCAGTTGGACAGGGACGAGCTCCTACGAGCAGTACTTC. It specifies CASSWTGTSSYEQYF.